This TCR beta chain was sequenced in a study of technical replicates of blood from a few donors. Assay used: immunoSEQ multiplex PCR; TCRdb lists only in-frame clones, some missing. This table has 98,000 or so clones, 95% appearing once. The CDR3 has 12 amino acids. V gave up 1 base and J gave up 5 bases, with 7 bases separating them. Germline loops: CDR1 SGHNT, CDR2 YYREEE (reference sequence). The sequenced material came from T cells isolated from PBMCs. The chain combines TRBV5-4 with TRBJ2-7; D is undetermined. The receptor was isolated from a human donor in good health. The CDR3 bases are TGTGCCAGCAGCTTGAACTCGGACGAGCAGTACTTC. The encoded protein is CASSLNSDEQYF.